The 7 T cell receptor beta chains below all came from one sample that was sequenced in a study of shared clonotypes between healthy human individuals. The assay was immunoSEQ multiplex PCR, and TCRdb's table has in-frame clones only and misses some. The sample contains about 2.3 million clones, approximately 93% of which appear only once. Sequences were obtained from naive CD4+ T cells from PBMCs. The subset: CD45RA+ positively selected. These receptors were taken from a man aged 18 to 29 in good health. Some clones in this sample may be carry-over from other donors' samples.

This chain links TRBV5-5 with TRBJ2-7; no clear D gene. CDR1 and CDR2 from the germline V gene are SGHKS and YYEKEE (reference sequence). The CDR3 length is 16 residues. The V gene lost 3 bases and the J gene lost 2 bases, with 18 bases spanning the gap. CDR3 in amino acids: CASSYTPRPRAYEQYF. The CDR3 bases are TGTGCCAGCAGCTACACACCGAGGCCTCGAGCCTACGAGCAGTACTTC. Full variable domain (outside the CDR3, taken from reference TRBV5-5 and TRBJ2-7): DAGVTQSPTHLIKTRGQQVTLRCSPISGHKSVSWYQQVLGQGPQFIFQYYEKEERGRGNFPDRFSARQFPNYSSELNVNALLLGDSALYLCASSYTPRPRAYEQYFGPGTRLTVT.

The genes are TRBV7-8 and TRBJ2-7; the match to TRBD2 covers 7 bases. Germline V gene sequence: CDR1 SGHVS, CDR2 FQNEAQ. The ends lost 2 bases at V and 6 bases at J; junction bases unmatched: 10. There are 15 residues in the CDR3. The CDR3 bases are TGTGCCAGCAGCTTATTTGGCGGGAGATTGTCCGAGCAGTACTTC. Translating gives CASSLFGGRLSEQYF.

On this clone itself: The same CDR3 can be traced to other DNA sequences in this sample. The V call is TRBV9, the J call TRBJ2-1; 7 bases are shared with TRBD1. V shed 2 bases and J 0 bases; nucleotides not matched to a gene: 2. The CDR3 totals 15 residues. Germline V CDR1 and CDR2: SGDLS, YYNGEE. As DNA, the CDR3 is TGTGCCAGCAGCGTCACAGGGGACTCCTACAATGAGCAGTTCTTC. Amino acid sequence: CASSVTGDSYNEQFF.

This clone is a singleton in its sample. The V call is TRBV19, the J call TRBJ1-4; 7 nucleotides match TRBD1. Germline V gene lookup returns CDR1 LNHDA and CDR2 SQIVND (reference sequence). The trim removed 3 bases at V and 7 bases at J, leaving 8 bases unmatched. The CDR3 consists of 15 residues. The CDR3 sequence is CASSMTKGQSEKLFF. The CDR3 DNA sequence: TGTGCCAGTAGTATGACCAAGGGACAGAGTGAAAAACTGTTTTTT.

The chain carries TRBV15 and TRBJ2-6; D unclear. V lost 1 base to trimming and J lost 0 bases, with 7 bases between them. Germline V gene sequence: CDR1 LNHNV, CDR2 YYDKDF (reference sequence). This CDR3 has 16 amino acids. CDR3 in DNA: TGTGCCACCAGCAGAGCGGGTATCTCTGGGGCCAACGTCCTGACTTTC. It encodes CATSRAGISGANVLTF. Full variable domain (remainder filled in from reference TRBV15 and TRBJ2-6): DAMVIQNPRYQVTQFGKPVTLSCSQTLNHNVMYWYQQKSSQAPKLLFHYYDKDFNNEADTPDNFQSRRPNTSFCFLDIRSPGLGDTAMYLCATSRAGISGANVLTFGAGSRLTVL.

The gene calls are TRBV5-4 and TRBJ2-7; D is unclear. V lost 4 bases and J 8 bases, leaving 22 bases between the germline ends. The germline CDR1 and CDR2 sequences are SGHNT and YYREEE (reference sequence). The CDR3 has 15 amino acids. The CDR3 spells CASSPRQDGLPQQYF. CDR3 nucleotides: TGTGCCAGCAGCCCAAGACAAGACGGCCTGCCGCAGCAGTACTTC.

V is TRBV19 and J is TRBJ1-1, with D unclear. V lost 0 bases and J 1 base, leaving 15 bases between the germline ends. Germline-derived CDR1 and CDR2 are LNHDA and SQIVND (reference sequence). The length of the CDR3 is 17 residues. In DNA form, the CDR3 reads TGTGCCAGTAGTATAGATCGGAGTGGCTTAACGAACACTGAAGCTTTCTTT. Translating gives CASSIDRSGLTNTEAFF. The whole variable domain, remainder taken from reference TRBV19 and TRBJ1-1, is DGGITQSPKYLFRKEGQNVTLSCEQNLNHDAMYWYRQDPGQGLRLIYYSQIVNDFQKGDIAEGYSVSREKKESFPLTVTSAQKNPTAFYLCASSIDRSGLTNTEAFFGQGTRLTVV.